Below, 24 T cell receptor beta chains from the same sample are listed, as sequenced in a study of immune evolution from preneoplasia to lung adenocarcinoma. Clones were read by immunoSEQ multiplex PCR, and TCRdb kept only the in-frame ones, dropping some. The profile covers roughly 5,000 clones, with about 70% appearing a single time and about 10% taken by the ten largest. The sample taken for sequencing was FFPE minimally invasive lung adenocarcinoma tissue. The receptors were sampled from a person aged 55-80 years with lung adenocarcinoma.

This chain connects TRBV28 to TRBJ1-1; tentative D call: TRBD1 (5 bases). Trimming left V 4 bases short and J 5 bases short, with 20 bases between. CDR3 size: 16 residues. Germline CDR1 and CDR2: MDHEN and SYDVKM. The CDR3 region is CASSSTGGFRKTEAFF. In nucleotides, the CDR3 is TGTGCCAGCAGTTCGACGGGGGGTTTCAGAAAGACTGAAGCTTTCTTT.

The J gene is TRBJ2-2, the V gene TRBV5-1, with TRBD2 as a possible D gene (5 bases). Trimming removed 7 bases from V and 7 bases from J, with 14 bases in between. This CDR3 is built from 13 residues. Germline values: CDR1 SGHRS, CDR2 YFSETQ. For the CDR3, the DNA is TGCGCCAGCGGACCGGGATTTGACGGGGAGCTGTTTTTT. Its translation is CASGPGFDGELFF.

The chain employs TRBV7-9 and TRBJ1-3; the D gene is possibly TRBD1 (5 bases). Trimming took 1 base from V and 2 from J, leaving 6 bases between them. The CDR3 runs to 14 residues. CDR1 and CDR2 (germline): SEHNR, FQNEAQ (reference sequence). CDR3 protein: CASSLDRTGNTIYF. DNA for the CDR3: TGTGCCAGCAGCTTAGACAGGACTGGAAACACCATATATTTT.

Only one count was recorded for this clone. The junction shows a germline mismatch at one end, possibly a read error. The chain joins TRBV11-2 to TRBJ2-7, with a tentative D call TRBD2 (5 bases). The length of the CDR3 is 14 residues. Germline values: CDR1 SGHAT, CDR2 FQNNGV. Here the CDR3 reads CASSLRASSNEQYF. The CDR3 DNA reads TGTGCCAGCAGCTTGAGGGCTAGCTCCAACGAGCAGTACTTC.

The chain joins TRBV15 to TRBJ2-6, with 7 positions matching TRBD1. V lost 3 bases, J lost 4 bases, and 6 bases stayed unmatched. CDR3 length equals 16 residues. Per germline, CDR1 LNHNV and CDR2 YYDKDF (reference sequence). This CDR3 reads CATSSFTGDGANVLTF. CDR3 nucleotide sequence: TGTGCCACCAGCAGTTTCACAGGGGACGGGGCCAACGTCCTGACTTTC.

The chain employs TRBV29-1 and TRBJ1-2; 9 bases line up with TRBD1. The germline V gene has CDR1 SQVTM and CDR2 ANQGSEA. This CDR3 contains 13 residues. After removal of 7 bases from V and 4 bases from J, the junction contained 7 bases not matched to a gene. Here the CDR3 reads CSGYRGQGYGYTF. The CDR3 bases are TGCAGCGGTTACAGGGGGCAGGGCTATGGCTACACCTTC. Supplemented by reference TRBV29-1 and TRBJ1-2, the full variable domain reads SAVISQKPSRDICQRGTSLTIQCQVDSQVTMMFWYRQQPGQSLTLIATANQGSEATYESGFVIDKFPISRPNLTFSTLTVSNMSPEDSSIYLCSGYRGQGYGYTFGSGTRLTVV.

The J gene is TRBJ2-5, the V gene TRBV11-2; tentatively, D is TRBD1 (5 bases). Per the germline V gene, CDR1 is SGHAT and CDR2 is FQNNGV. Trimming shortened V by 1 base and J by 4 bases, and 16 bases separated the two germline ends. This CDR3 spans 16 amino acids. CDR3 sequence (DNA): TGTGCCAGCAGCTTAGGTTCCCATACAGGCCTAGAGACCCAGTACTTC. This sequence encodes CASSLGSHTGLETQYF. Together with reference TRBV11-2 and TRBJ2-5, the CDR3 gives the full variable domain: EAGVAQSPRYKIIEKRQSVAFWCNPISGHATLYWYQQILGQGPKLLIQFQNNGVVDDSQLPKDRFSAERLKGVDSTLKIQPAKLEDSAVYLCASSLGSHTGLETQYFGPGTRLLVL.

The chain recombines TRBV21-1 with TRBJ2-7; the D call TRBD2 from the table was never checked on the DNA. TRBV21-1 is labeled a pseudogene. There are 12 residues in the CDR3. CDR3 coding DNA: TGTGCCAGCAGCAGCGAAACCTACGAGCAGTACTTC. This sequence encodes CASSSETYEQYF.

The CDR3 loop reads CASSQERDGYGYTF. DNA of the CDR3: TGCGCCAGCAGCCAAGAGAGGGACGGATATGGCTACACCTTC. The gene calls are TRBV4-3 and TRBJ1-2; TRBD1 is a possible D gene (5 bases). This CDR3 contains 14 residues. Looked up from germline, CDR1 is LGHNA and CDR2 is YSLEER. V lost 0 bases, J lost 5 bases, and 10 bases lay in between.

V usage is TRBV19 and J usage is TRBJ2-2; no clear D gene. The CDR3 sequence is 15 residues long. V was shortened by 4 bases and J by 1 base, with 10 bases between the two germline ends. Germline-derived CDR1 and CDR2 are LNHDA and SQIVND (reference sequence). CDR3 region: CASSRMFLNTGELFF. The CDR3 coding sequence is TGTGCCAGTAGTAGGATGTTCCTGAACACCGGGGAGCTGTTTTTT.

The chain recombines TRBV14 with TRBJ2-3, with D hard to call. Trimming took off 3 bases at V and 6 bases at J, with 10 bases between the two ends. Germline assignment: CDR1 SGHDN and CDR2 FVKESK. This CDR3 has 13 amino acids. Here the CDR3 DNA reads TGTGCCAGCAGCCATGGAATTAGGGATACGCAGTATTTT. Amino acids: CASSHGIRDTQYF.

The chain recombines TRBV6-5 with TRBJ1-5; D is possibly TRBD1 (5 bases). Germline values: CDR1 MNHEY, CDR2 SVGAGI. This CDR3 has 15 residues. Trimming took 0 bases from V and 5 from J, leaving 11 bases between them. The CDR3 DNA follows: TGTGCCAGCAGTTACTCGAAACAGGCTGATCAGCCCCAGCATTTT. The encoded protein is CASSYSKQADQPQHF.

This clone was observed a few times. The junction differs from germline at one of its ends, possibly a read error. The chain employs TRBV7-7 and TRBJ1-1; 10 bases are shared with TRBD1. CDR3 length equals 14 residues. Germline V gene data show CDR1 as SSHAT and CDR2 as FNYEAQ (reference sequence). The CDR3 loop is CASSRDRGLTEAFF. The CDR3 coding sequence is TGTGCTAGCAGCCGGGACAGGGGACTTACTGAAGCTTTCTTT.

This clone appeared once. Germline and junction disagree at one end, which may indicate a read error. Distinct nucleotide sequences in the sample also encode this CDR3. The rearrangement uses TRBV30 and TRBJ2-7, with TRBD1 identical over 9 bases. The length of the CDR3 is 15 residues. CDR1 and CDR2 from the germline V gene are GTSNPN and SVGIG (reference sequence). The CDR3 reads CAWSVLGQGIPEQYF. The CDR3 DNA is TGTGCTTGGAGTGTTCTGGGACAGGGTATTCCCGAGCAGTACTTC. Full variable domain (remainder filled in from reference TRBV30 and TRBJ2-7): SQTIHQWPATLVQPVGSPLSLECTVEGTSNPNLYWYRQAAGRGLQLLFYSVGIGQISSEVPQNLSASRPQDRQFILSSKKLLLSDSGFYLCAWSVLGQGIPEQYFGPGTRLTVT.

This CDR3 reads CATQPGANVLTF. CDR3 DNA: TGTGCCACCCAACCTGGGGCCAACGTCCTGACTTTC. This sequence joins TRBV7-8 and TRBJ2-6; D is unclear. Looked up from germline, CDR1 is SGHVS and CDR2 is FQNEAQ. Trimming removed 10 bases from V and 2 bases from J, with 6 bases in between. The CDR3 is 12 residues long.

The J gene is TRBJ2-7, the V gene TRBV7-9; 8 bases agree with TRBD1. V lost 4 bases to trimming and J lost 0 bases; unmatched junction nucleotides: 2. The CDR3 consists of 14 residues. Germline CDR1 and CDR2: SEHNR and FQNEAQ (reference sequence). The CDR3 DNA sequence: TGTGCCAGCAGCTCGACAGGGGCCTCCTACGAGCAGTACTTC. Its protein product is CASSSTGASYEQYF.

V gene TRBV28 combines with J gene TRBJ2-5; D is perhaps TRBD1 (6 bases). V was pared by 6 bases and J by 7 bases, with 18 bases between. The germline CDR1 and CDR2 sequences are MDHEN and SYDVKM. The CDR3 has 14 residues. Here the CDR3 DNA reads TGTGCCAGCAGGGAACAGGGTCGTTCAGGGACCCAGTACTTC. It translates to CASREQGRSGTQYF.

The chain couples TRBV6-5 to TRBJ2-1; 9 bases map to TRBD2. This CDR3 has 15 residues. Germline lookup yields CDR1 MNHEY and CDR2 SVGAGI. The ends lost 5 bases at V and 6 bases at J; junction bases unmatched: 8. CDR3 in amino acids: CASSPPGLATNEQFF. The CDR3 DNA reads TGTGCCAGCAGTCCTCCGGGACTAGCAACCAATGAGCAGTTCTTC.

This clone was seen more than once but under ten times. The rearrangement joins TRBV2 to TRBJ2-1; 7 bases match TRBD2. Germline values: CDR1 SNHLY, CDR2 FYNNEI. The CDR3 runs 15 residues. V gave up 1 base and J gave up 0 bases; unmatched junction bases: 0. DNA of the CDR3: TGTGCCAGCAGTGAAGGCGGGAGCTCCTACAATGAGCAGTTCTTC. As protein: CASSEGGSSYNEQFF.

The J gene is TRBJ2-5, the V gene TRBV7-9; D gene uncertain. The V gene lost 3 bases and the J gene lost 5 bases, with 10 bases spanning the gap. The germline V gene has CDR1 SEHNR and CDR2 FQNEAQ (reference sequence). This CDR3 region has 13 residues. CDR3 sequence: CASSFPQTETQYF. In DNA, the CDR3 is TGTGCCAGCAGCTTCCCACAAACGGAGACCCAGTACTTC. The full variable domain, its missing parts supplied by reference TRBV7-9 and TRBJ2-5, is DTGVSQNPRHKITKRGQNVTFRCDPISEHNRLYWYRQTLGQGPEFLTYFQNEAQLEKSRLLSDRFSAERPKGSFSTLEIQRTEQGDSAMYLCASSFPQTETQYFGPGTRLLVL.

In its sample, this clone was seen a few times. The chain recombines TRBV28 with TRBJ1-6; a weak D match, TRBD1 (5 bases). The CDR3 consists of 14 residues. The germline V gene encodes CDR1 MDHEN and CDR2 SYDVKM. V lost 8 bases, J lost 7 bases, and 15 bases lay in between. The DNA for the CDR3 is TGTGCCAGCCTTTCCGGGACCGCGAATTCACCCCTCCACTTT. Translating it yields CASLSGTANSPLHF.

The CDR3 is CASSEGESGQPQHF. The CDR3 DNA reads as TGTGCCAGCAGTGAAGGGGAGTCAGGTCAGCCCCAGCATTTT. The chain employs TRBV2 and TRBJ1-5; D remains unclear. The CDR3 consists of 14 residues. Trimming removed 1 base at V and 6 bases at J, with 10 bases between. Germline CDR1 and CDR2: SNHLY and FYNNEI.

The chain joins TRBV10-1 to TRBJ2-3, with D perhaps TRBD2 (6 bases). Germline V gene sequence: CDR1 WNHNN, CDR2 SYGVQD (reference sequence). CDR3 length: 18 residues. Trimming stripped 6 bases from V and 7 bases from J, with 29 bases between. CDR3 bases: TGCGCCAGCAGCCCCGCAAAGGTTGGGCTAGCGTTTTATCATACGCAGTATTTT. The encoded protein is CASSPAKVGLAFYHTQYF.

The chain couples TRBV4-3 to TRBJ1-1; unclear D gene. CDR3 length: 14 amino acids. The V end lost 4 bases, the J end lost 1 base, and 10 bases lay between the germline ends. Germline CDR1 LGHNA, CDR2 YSLEER. The CDR3 protein is CASSPGLENTEAFF. CDR3 bases: TGCGCCAGCAGCCCCGGGCTCGAGAACACTGAAGCTTTCTTT.